This TCR beta chain was sequenced during a study of T-cell memory formation after mild COVID-19. Turning to the study itself: Largely donor-specific sequence clusters came from two donors.

From the 5' RACE reads, TCRdb called clonotypes with MiXCR, one entry per CDR3 protein. The sample yields fewer than 30,000 distinct CDR3 sequences, 10% to 15% seen once. This clonotype showed up many times. What it binds is not known. Study results and limitations: CD4/CD8 balance held among clones contracting day 15 to 85, and later expanders leaned CD4+. The finding that pre-infection memory included some responding clones suggested that cross-reactive memory joined.

CDR1 is SQVTM and CDR2 is ANQGSEA in the germline V gene. V lost 6 bases and J 4 bases, leaving 10 bases between the germline ends. The CDR3 extends over 12 amino acids. The J gene is TRBJ1-5, the V gene TRBV29-1; possibly TRBD1 for D (5 bases). The clonotype comes from an adult woman who had mild COVID-19 (a few samples of this study predate the infection). Cell type and time point are not known. The sample was PBMCs or a T cell subset sorted from them (not recorded which). CDR3 protein: CSVGTNNQPQHF. DNA of the CDR3: TGCAGCGTCGGGACTAATAATCAGCCCCAGCATTTT.